This TCR beta chain was sequenced in a study of CD8+ T cells in alopecia areata. Sequencing relied on a cDNA template that was reverse transcribed from extracted RNA. Only in-frame clones appear in the TCRdb table, and some are missing; sequencing was by immunoSEQ multiplex PCR. The sample has roughly 14,000 clones, roughly three fifths seen once. CD4+ cells belonging to four or five patients, who were in the biomarker study, were further sorted into CD25+CD127- cells. Obtained from alopecia areata patients were lesional scalp punch biopsies along with peripheral blood. V lost 6 bases, J lost 2 bases, and 2 bases lay in between. This CDR3 has 12 residues. Germline CDR1 and CDR2: LNHDA and SQIVND (reference sequence). Study results and caveats: Compared with normal scalp, lesional scalp had higher clonality and more expanded CD8+ clones.

This clone was observed a handful of times. Its antigen is unidentified. The sequencing sample was made of CD4+ Tregs sorted from blood. The rearrangement uses TRBV19 and TRBJ2-6; no reliable D call. The sequence came from a human donor with alopecia areata. The CDR3, as DNA: TGTGCCAGTAGCGCTGGGGCCAACGTCCTGACTTTC. Translated: CASSAGANVLTF.